This T cell receptor (beta chain) was documented in a study of neurological immune-mediated disorders. The CDR3 has 15 amino acids. V lost 0 bases, J lost 0 bases, and 3 bases lay in between. Germline loops: CDR1 MGHRA, CDR2 YSYEKL. Many counts were recorded for this clonotype. Its antigen is still unknown. TCRdb redid the calling of the 5' RACE reads with MiXCR, one entry per CDR3 protein. The sample has some 60,000 distinct CDR3 sequences, roughly 2.5% seen once. Study-level findings and limits: When grouped phylogenetically, the repertoires of 18 of the 34 multiple sclerosis patients fell together in one related-CDR3 cluster, which is a possible signature. Across subjects, expanded clones had no CDR3 amino acid sequences in common, pointing to private repertoires in all groups.

The chain has TRBV4-1 and TRBJ2-6; unclear D gene. This clonotype was sampled from a man aged 50 or older with multiple sclerosis. The sequenced sample consisted of PBMCs. The CDR3 DNA follows: TGCGCCAGCAGCCAAGACGTCTCTGGGGCCAACGTCCTGACTTTC. Translation: CASSQDVSGANVLTF.